Shown below are 21 T cell receptor beta chains from a single sample sequenced in a study of Tregs in tolerant kidney transplant recipients. The protocol was immunoSEQ multiplex PCR, while the TCRdb copy is restricted to in-frame clones and leaves out a portion. The sample holds roughly 250,000 clones, roughly 80% seen once. Sequencing input: CD4+ T cells from blood. These receptor sequences come from a human donor in good health.

This clone was seen once. The V call is TRBV5-1, the J call TRBJ1-1; D unclear. This CDR3 spans 14 amino acids. The germline V gene encodes CDR1 SGHRS and CDR2 YFSETQ. Trimming cost V 0 bases and J 0 bases, with 6 bases left between them. The CDR3 bases are TGCGCCAGCAGCTTGGACGGCCTGAACACTGAAGCTTTCTTT. Encoded protein: CASSLDGLNTEAFF.

The rearrangement uses TRBV10-1 and TRBJ1-1; a possible D gene is TRBD1 (5 bases). This CDR3 is built from 13 residues. CDR1 is WNHNN, CDR2 SYGVQD, per germline (reference sequence). Trimming pared 8 bases from V and 1 base from J, leaving 11 bases between. The DNA for the CDR3 is TGCGCCAGCGGATGGGGGGGGAACACTGAAGCTTTCTTT. Protein sequence: CASGWGGNTEAFF.

This clone was seen once. The chain joins TRBV6-1 to TRBJ2-6; no reliable D call. CDR3 length: 17 residues. Germline V gene data show CDR1 as MNHNS and CDR2 as SASEGT. The V and J ends lost 2 bases and 0 bases respectively, with 11 bases between them. CDR3 region: CASSESLRVSGANVLTF. The CDR3 coding sequence is TGTGCCAGCAGTGAATCGTTGCGTGTCTCTGGGGCCAACGTCCTGACTTTC.

The genes are TRBV7-9 and TRBJ1-1; no clear D. Germline V gene lookup returns CDR1 SEHNR and CDR2 FQNEAQ (reference sequence). The CDR3 loop spans 16 amino acids. Trimming cost V 3 bases and J 6 bases, with 20 bases left between them. The CDR3 DNA follows: TGTGCCAGCAGCTTCGTTACGCCGCCTGGAACACCTGAAGCTTTCTTT. Amino acids: CASSFVTPPGTPEAFF.

J is TRBJ1-1 and V is TRBV7-8; no definite D call. Per the germline V gene, CDR1 is SGHVS and CDR2 is FQNEAQ. The germline V and J ends were trimmed by 1 base and 2 bases, with 5 bases remaining between them. CDR3 length: 13 residues. The CDR3 region is CASSLGRNTEAFF. In DNA form, the CDR3 reads TGTGCCAGCAGCTTAGGACGAAACACTGAAGCTTTCTTT.

The chain couples TRBV27 to TRBJ2-4; 7 bases align to TRBD1. CDR1 and CDR2 (germline): MNHEY, SMNVEV (reference sequence). CDR3 length: 16 residues. Germline trimming cut 3 bases from V and 0 bases from J; bases unmatched to any gene: 5. CDR3 region: CASSLDRLLAKNIQYF. In DNA form, the CDR3 reads TGTGCCAGCAGTTTGGACAGGTTGTTAGCCAAAAACATTCAGTACTTC.

The genes are TRBV15 and TRBJ1-3, with a tentative D call TRBD1 (6 bases). The CDR3 length is 15 residues. The germline V gene has CDR1 LNHNV and CDR2 YYDKDF (reference sequence). V lost 2 bases and J 0 bases, leaving 8 bases between the germline ends. In DNA form, the CDR3 reads TGTGCCACCAGCAGAACAGGGTTCTCTGGAAACACCATATATTTT. It yields the protein CATSRTGFSGNTIYF.

The chain uses TRBV2 and TRBJ2-7; D ambiguous. The CDR3 is 16 residues long. Germline CDR1 reads SNHLY; CDR2 reads FYNNEI. The germline V and J ends were trimmed by 0 bases and 3 bases, with 15 bases remaining between them. CDR3 amino acids: CASSEALQVAGYEQYF. For the CDR3, the DNA is TGTGCCAGCAGTGAAGCGCTTCAGGTAGCAGGCTACGAGCAGTACTTC.

The CDR3 nucleotides read TGCGCCAGCACCTCGGGACTAGCGGGATACAATGAGCAGTTCTTC. Translating gives CASTSGLAGYNEQFF. This sequence joins TRBV10-1 and TRBJ2-1; TRBD2 aligns across 13 bases. This CDR3 region has 15 residues. J lost 4 bases, V lost 7 bases, and 4 bases had no gene match. In germline, CDR1 is WNHNN, CDR2 SYGVQD (reference sequence).

The V and J genes are TRBV11-2 and TRBJ1-1; unclear D gene. The CDR3 has 13 residues. Trimming shortened V by 5 bases and J by 3 bases, and 10 bases separated the two germline ends. The germline CDR1 and CDR2 sequences are SGHAT and FQNNGV. The CDR3 region has the DNA TGTGCCAGCAGCGTTGGAGCATACACTGAAGCTTTCTTT. It specifies CASSVGAYTEAFF.

This chain joins TRBV18 and TRBJ2-7, with TRBD2 matching over 7 bases. Germline V gene sequence: CDR1 KGHSH, CDR2 LQKENI. CDR3 size: 13 residues. After removal of 2 bases from V and 4 bases from J, the junction contained 2 bases not matched to a gene. In DNA form, the CDR3 reads TGTGCCAGCTCACCAGGCGGGAGTTACGAGCAGTACTTC. It translates to CASSPGGSYEQYF.

This sequence joins TRBV10-1 and TRBJ1-1, with a tentative D call TRBD1 (6 bases). Per germline, CDR1 WNHNN and CDR2 SYGVQD (reference sequence). V lost 6 bases, J lost 3 bases, and 11 bases lay in between. The CDR3 runs to 13 residues. This CDR3 is CASRYGGDTEAFF. As DNA, the CDR3 is TGCGCCAGCAGATATGGGGGCGACACTGAAGCTTTCTTT.

This clone has a handful of counts. The V gene is TRBV13, the J gene TRBJ1-2, with 7 bases aligning to TRBD1. CDR3 size: 17 residues. The V gene end was trimmed by 1 base and the J gene end by 3 bases; junction bases not matched to a gene: 11. Germline-derived CDR1 and CDR2 are PRHDT and FYEKMQ (reference sequence). CDR3 loop: CASSLARHRGTDYGYTF. The CDR3 nucleotides read TGTGCCAGCAGCTTAGCGAGGCACAGGGGTACGGACTATGGCTACACCTTC.

Only one count was recorded for this clone. This sample also contains other DNA sequences that code for the same CDR3. The rearrangement uses TRBV5-1 and TRBJ1-1; no reliable D call. The V end lost 0 bases, the J end lost 2 bases, and 11 bases lay between the germline ends. The CDR3 is 15 amino acids. CDR1 is SGHRS, CDR2 YFSETQ, per germline. This CDR3 reads CASSLGAGVNTEAFF. CDR3 nucleotides: TGCGCCAGCAGCTTGGGGGCAGGCGTAAACACTGAAGCTTTCTTT.

This rearrangement joins TRBV5-4 to TRBJ2-5; the D gene is possibly TRBD2 (5 bases). Gene TRBJ2-7 matches the end of the DNA better, so the J call may be wrong. The CDR3 is 14 amino acids. In germline, CDR1 is SGHNT, CDR2 YYREEE (reference sequence). The CDR3 loop is CASSLPGSSYEQYF. CDR3 DNA: TGTGCCAGCAGCTTGCCGGGGTCATCCTACGAGCAGTACTTC.

This clone was seen a single time. The rearrangement links TRBV6-5 to TRBJ1-4, with D uncertain. Trimming took 0 bases from V and 0 from J, leaving 8 bases between them. CDR3 length: 16 amino acids. CDR1 and CDR2 (germline): MNHEY, SVGAGI. The CDR3, as DNA: TGTGCCAGCAGTTACTCTATCCTTGCAACTAATGAAAAACTGTTTTTT. It codes for CASSYSILATNEKLFF.

As DNA, the CDR3 is TGTGCCAGCAGCCGTTCGGGTTCAACTAATGAAAAACTGTTTTTT. It encodes CASSRSGSTNEKLFF. The rearrangement links TRBV6-5 to TRBJ1-4; D is uncertain. V lost 6 bases and J 0 bases, leaving 11 bases between the germline ends. Germline CDR1 is MNHEY and CDR2 is SVGAGI. The CDR3 is 15 residues long.

This clone was seen a handful of times. This sequence joins TRBV11-3 and TRBJ1-2; perhaps TRBD1 as D (5 bases). Germline V gene data show CDR1 as SGHNT and CDR2 as YENEEA. The V and J ends lost 5 bases and 0 bases respectively, with 13 bases between them. The CDR3 length is 15 residues. The chain's CDR3 is CASSHDSQANYGYTF. The CDR3 DNA follows: TGTGCCAGCAGCCACGACAGCCAAGCTAACTATGGCTACACCTTC.

The chain has TRBV19 and TRBJ1-2, with a possible D match to TRBD1 (5 bases). The CDR3 runs 16 residues. V shed 7 bases and J shed 4 bases, with 22 bases lying between them. Germline lookup yields CDR1 LNHDA and CDR2 SQIVND (reference sequence). CDR3 sequence reads: CASTPLAAGKGYGYTF. The CDR3 DNA is TGTGCCAGTACCCCTCTGGCGGCAGGGAAGGGCTATGGCTACACCTTC.

This clone was seen a single time. The chain carries TRBV18 and TRBJ1-1; 7 bases are a match to TRBD1. The V gene end was trimmed by 2 bases and the J gene end by 11 bases; junction bases not matched to a gene: 5. The CDR3 extends over 12 amino acids. Germline V gene sequence: CDR1 KGHSH, CDR2 LQKENI. The CDR3 here is CASSPFTGDAFF. The CDR3 DNA reads as TGTGCCAGCTCACCATTTACAGGGGACGCTTTCTTT.

CDR3 region: CAWNGQGWYGYTF. CDR3 sequence (DNA): TGTGCCTGGAACGGACAGGGGTGGTATGGCTACACCTTC. This chain links TRBV30 with TRBJ1-2, with 9 bases aligning to TRBD1. Trimming at V came to 4 bases and at J to 5 bases, leaving 5 bases not matched to a gene. This CDR3 comprises 13 residues. Per germline, CDR1 GTSNPN and CDR2 SVGIG (reference sequence).